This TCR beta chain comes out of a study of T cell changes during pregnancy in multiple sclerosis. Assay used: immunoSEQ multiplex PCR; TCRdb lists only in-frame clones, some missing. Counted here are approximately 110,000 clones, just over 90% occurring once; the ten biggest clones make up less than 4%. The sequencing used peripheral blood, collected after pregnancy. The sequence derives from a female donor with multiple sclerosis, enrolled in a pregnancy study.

CDR3: CASSLSGGGYNEQFF. CDR3 in DNA: TGTGCCAGCAGCTTGAGCGGGGGCGGTTACAATGAGCAGTTCTTC. The chain carries TRBV5-6 and TRBJ2-1; 8 nucleotides match TRBD2. The CDR3 is 15 residues long. With 1 base clipped from V and 4 bases from J, the junction kept 4 bases outside the gene matches. Germline V gives CDR1 SGHDT, CDR2 YYEEEE.